The 30 T cell receptor beta chains reported below all come from one sample, sequenced in a study of PD-L1 blockade in urothelial cancer. The method was immunoSEQ multiplex PCR; TCRdb's version includes in-frame clones alone and lacks a portion of them. The top ten clones hold approximately 2.1% of a sample with fewer than 95,000 clones, 84% of them seen once. Stated time point: pretreatment peripheral blood. The sample here was PBMCs, taken around atezolizumab (anti-PD-L1) treatment. The origin of the receptors is a man between 60 and 75 years old with urothelial cancer.

The gene calls are TRBV11-2 and TRBJ2-7; D may be TRBD2 (6 bases). V shed 2 bases and J shed 5 bases, with 10 bases lying between them. CDR1 and CDR2 (germline): SGHAT, FQNNGV. The CDR3 is made up of 13 amino acids. The CDR3 region is CASSLFREDEQYF. The CDR3 DNA reads as TGTGCCAGCAGCTTATTTAGGGAGGACGAGCAGTACTTC.

The chain couples TRBV2 to TRBJ2-5, with 7 positions matching TRBD2. This CDR3 has 14 amino acids. Trimming at V came to 5 bases and at J to 4 bases, leaving 7 bases not matched to a gene. The germline CDR1 and CDR2 sequences are SNHLY and FYNNEI. The CDR3 loop reads CASSTKWGGETQYF. The CDR3 DNA reads TGTGCCAGCAGTACAAAATGGGGGGGAGAGACCCAGTACTTC. Based on the CDR3 plus reference TRBV2 and TRBJ2-5, the full variable domain is EPEVTQTPSHQVTQMGQEVILRCVPISNHLYFYWYRQILGQKVEFLVSFYNNEISEKSEIFDDQFSVERPDGSNFTLKIRSTKLEDSAMYFCASSTKWGGETQYFGPGTRLLVL.

This chain joins TRBV4-2 and TRBJ2-7; 8 bases are a match to TRBD1. V was clipped by 4 bases and J by 5 bases; unmatched bases: 13. The germline CDR1 and CDR2 sequences are LGHNA and YNFKEQ. The CDR3 spans 16 residues. The CDR3 coding sequence is TGTGCCAGCAGCCTAGGTCGATCACAGGGGGTCGACGAGCAGTACTTC. Translation: CASSLGRSQGVDEQYF.

This rearrangement joins TRBV6-1 to TRBJ2-1; 8 bases fit TRBD2. This CDR3 region has 15 residues. Trimming removed 1 base from V and 6 bases from J; junction bases left unmatched: 5. Looked up from germline, CDR1 is MNHNS and CDR2 is SASEGT. CDR3 residues: CASSEGAGEVNEQFF. CDR3 nucleotides: TGTGCCAGCAGTGAAGGAGCGGGGGAGGTCAATGAGCAGTTCTTC.

The rearrangement uses TRBV10-3 and TRBJ2-2; 10 nucleotides line up with TRBD1. The CDR3 length is 15 residues. Germline V lookup: CDR1 ENHRY, CDR2 SYGVKD. The junction had 4 bases not matched to a gene; V was cut back by 2 bases and J by 7 bases. As DNA, the CDR3 is TGTGCCATCAGTGAGGGGGGACAGGGGAGCGGGGAGCTGTTTTTT. Protein sequence: CAISEGGQGSGELFF.

This clone was detected only once. This sequence joins TRBV30 and TRBJ1-1, with D unclear. CDR1 is GTSNPN and CDR2 is SVGIG in the germline V gene (reference sequence). V was cut by 5 bases and J by 1 base, with 11 bases left in between. This CDR3 is 13 amino acids long. CDR3 DNA sequence: TGTGCCTGGTCCCAGGCAGGGAACACTGAAGCTTTCTTT. Translation: CAWSQAGNTEAFF.

The chain uses TRBV6-5 and TRBJ1-2; no reliable D call. Germline CDR1 is MNHEY and CDR2 is SVGAGI. With 2 bases removed from V and 3 bases from J, the gap between germline ends came to 10 bases. The CDR3 has 14 amino acids. Written as DNA, the CDR3 is TGTGCCAGCAGTTACACAACCGGGGACTATGGCTACACCTTC. It codes for CASSYTTGDYGYTF.

The chain has TRBV28 and TRBJ2-7; TRBD2 is a possible D gene (6 bases). This CDR3 region has 11 residues. Deletions cut 5 bases from V and 7 bases from J, with 9 bases between. The germline V gene has CDR1 MDHEN and CDR2 SYDVKM. This chain's CDR3 is CASSLAIEQYF. CDR3 in DNA: TGTGCCAGCAGTCTAGCGATAGAGCAGTACTTC.

The chain links TRBV5-1 to TRBJ2-5, with D possibly matching TRBD2 (5 bases). Germline V CDR1 and CDR2: SGHRS, YFSETQ. The CDR3 spans 13 residues. V was clipped by 2 bases and J by 4 bases, with 9 bases between them. For the CDR3, the DNA is TGCGCCAGCAGCTTCCGGGCGGGAGAGACCCAGTACTTC. It encodes CASSFRAGETQYF.

This clone was detected a few times. This sequence joins TRBV7-9 and TRBJ2-1; 9 bases align to TRBD2. Germline trimming cut 5 bases from V and 5 bases from J; bases unmatched to any gene: 10. Per germline, CDR1 SEHNR and CDR2 FQNEAQ (reference sequence). CDR3 length: 16 amino acids. The CDR3 spells CASSTMSGGLNNEQFF. For the CDR3, the DNA is TGTGCCAGCAGCACCATGAGCGGGGGGTTGAACAATGAGCAGTTCTTC.

This chain connects TRBV6-1 to TRBJ2-7; 8 positions match TRBD1. V lost 6 bases and J lost 4; bases outside the gene matches: 8. This CDR3 is built from 14 residues. Germline V gene lookup returns CDR1 MNHNS and CDR2 SASEGT. The CDR3 DNA reads as TGTGCCAGCAGCAGACAGGGGCCCGCTTACGAGCAGTACTTC. It encodes CASSRQGPAYEQYF.

The chain has TRBV5-1 and TRBJ2-7; 8 bases fit TRBD1. After removal of 4 bases from V and 3 bases from J, the junction contained 6 bases not matched to a gene. The CDR3 is made up of 14 amino acids. CDR1 is SGHRS, CDR2 YFSETQ, per germline. Written as DNA, the CDR3 is TGCGCCAGCAGCAGTCGACAGGGGAACTACGAGCAGTACTTC. Its translation is CASSSRQGNYEQYF.

J is TRBJ1-2 and V is TRBV5-4; D is ambiguous. This CDR3 contains 12 residues. With 0 bases removed from V and 5 bases from J, the gap between germline ends came to 5 bases. CDR1 SGHNT and CDR2 YYREEE come from the germline V gene (reference sequence). The CDR3 coding sequence is TGTGCCAGCAGCTTGGCCAAATATGGCTACACCTTC. It is translated as CASSLAKYGYTF.

The gene calls are TRBV18 and TRBJ2-7; 7 bases agree with TRBD2. Looked up from germline, CDR1 is KGHSH and CDR2 is LQKENI. V trimming: 1 base; J trimming: 3 bases; junction bases outside the gene matches: 3. This CDR3 region has 14 residues. CDR3 in amino acids: CASSPRDYNYEQYF. CDR3 in DNA: TGTGCCAGCTCACCACGGGACTACAACTACGAGCAGTACTTC.

This clone was seen only once. This chain uses TRBV28 with TRBJ2-7, with 14 bases matching TRBD2. The V gene end was trimmed by 5 bases and the J gene end by 4 bases; junction bases not matched to a gene: 4. CDR1 and CDR2 (germline): MDHEN, SYDVKM. This CDR3 contains 15 residues. CDR3 in DNA: TGTGCCAGCAGTCCCCGACTAGCGGGAGGGTACGAGCAGTACTTC. Amino acid sequence: CASSPRLAGGYEQYF.

The chain carries TRBV5-1 and TRBJ2-7; 10 bases match TRBD2. The CDR3 loop spans 14 amino acids. The junction had 6 bases not matched to a gene; V was cut back by 6 bases and J by 3 bases. Germline loops: CDR1 SGHRS, CDR2 YFSETQ. The CDR3 nucleotides are TGCGCCAGCACCCTAGCGGGGGAAAACTACGAGCAGTACTTC. It is translated as CASTLAGENYEQYF.

This clone appeared a few times. Sequence at one end of the junction differs from germline and may be a read error. This rearrangement joins TRBV9 to TRBJ2-5; D gene uncertain. The length of the CDR3 is 8 residues. Germline values: CDR1 SGDLS, CDR2 YYNGEE. CDR3 amino acids: CSRETQYF. CDR3 DNA: TGCTCCAGAGAGACCCAGTACTTC.

CDR3 bases: TGTGCCATCAGTACTACCGGGGAGCTGTTTTTT. It specifies CAISTTGELFF. The rearrangement uses TRBV10-3 and TRBJ2-2; D is undetermined. This CDR3 comprises 11 residues. V was pared by 5 bases and J by 5 bases, with 3 bases between. CDR1 ENHRY and CDR2 SYGVKD come from the germline V gene.

V gene TRBV6-1 combines with J gene TRBJ1-2; TRBD1 matches 9 bases. Germline CDR1 and CDR2: MNHNS and SASEGT. The J segment lost 8 bases and the V segment lost 8 bases, leaving 6 bases of the junction unmatched. The CDR3 is made up of 12 amino acids. The CDR3 protein is CASHGQGMGYTF. In DNA, the CDR3 is TGTGCCAGCCACGGACAGGGGATGGGCTACACCTTC.

This chain joins TRBV6-1 and TRBJ2-3, with 8 bases aligning to TRBD2. The CDR3 totals 14 residues. Trimming at V came to 7 bases and at J to 0 bases, leaving 3 bases not matched to a gene. CDR1 is MNHNS, CDR2 SASEGT, per germline. CDR3 sequence: CASKPGGSTDTQYF. The CDR3 DNA follows: TGTGCCAGCAAACCGGGGGGGAGCACAGATACGCAGTATTTT.

This chain links TRBV18 with TRBJ2-7, with D tentatively TRBD1 (6 bases). This CDR3 has 14 amino acids. Trimming cost V 6 bases and J 7 bases, with 19 bases left between them. Germline V gives CDR1 KGHSH, CDR2 LQKENI. The CDR3 sequence is CASSTRQDTREQYF. CDR3 nucleotide sequence: TGTGCCAGCTCCACCCGACAGGACACTCGTGAGCAGTACTTC.

The J gene is TRBJ2-5, the V gene TRBV19; 7 bases align to TRBD2. Germline assignment: CDR1 LNHDA and CDR2 SQIVND (reference sequence). The V gene end was trimmed by 6 bases and the J gene end by 2 bases; junction bases not matched to a gene: 9. The CDR3 has 15 residues. This chain's CDR3 is CASRVSAGVQETQYF. CDR3 coding DNA: TGTGCCAGTAGGGTATCGGCGGGGGTTCAAGAGACCCAGTACTTC. The entire variable domain, with the rest obtained from reference TRBV19 and TRBJ2-5, is as follows: DGGITQSPKYLFRKEGQNVTLSCEQNLNHDAMYWYRQDPGQGLRLIYYSQIVNDFQKGDIAEGYSVSREKKESFPLTVTSAQKNPTAFYLCASRVSAGVQETQYFGPGTRLLVL.

The chain joins TRBV30 to TRBJ2-6; 11 positions match TRBD2. Germline lookup yields CDR1 GTSNPN and CDR2 SVGIG (reference sequence). The CDR3 loop spans 19 amino acids. After removal of 4 bases from V and 0 bases from J, the junction contained 11 bases not matched to a gene. The CDR3 DNA sequence: TGTGCCTGGACTGCCCATGGGCTAGCGGGGGGCTCTGGGGCCAACGTCCTGACTTTC. Encoded protein: CAWTAHGLAGGSGANVLTF.

The rearrangement links TRBV7-9 to TRBJ1-2, with D uncertain. Looked up from germline, CDR1 is SEHNR and CDR2 is FQNEAQ (reference sequence). The CDR3 is 11 amino acids. Trimming cost V 5 bases and J 6 bases, with 7 bases left between them. Here the CDR3 reads CASSALDGYTF. For the CDR3, the DNA is TGTGCCAGCAGCGCATTAGATGGCTACACCTTC.

The V gene is TRBV28, the J gene TRBJ2-3, with unresolved D. V dropped 6 bases and J dropped 0 bases, with 10 bases sitting between them. The germline CDR1 and CDR2 sequences are MDHEN and SYDVKM. This CDR3 contains 14 residues. CDR3 sequence: CASRLLLSTDTQYF. The CDR3 DNA reads as TGTGCCAGCAGACTCTTACTTAGCACAGATACGCAGTATTTT.

The rearrangement joins TRBV11-2 to TRBJ1-1; 10 bases are a match to TRBD1. CDR3 size: 19 residues. The V gene's germline CDR1 is SGHAT and CDR2 FQNNGV. J gave up 1 base and V 4 bases, and 15 bases lay outside the gene matches. This CDR3 reads CASSSYTTGTGAQNTEAFF. The CDR3 nucleotides are TGTGCCAGCAGCTCATACACAACCGGGACAGGGGCGCAGAACACTGAAGCTTTCTTT.

This chain joins TRBV9 and TRBJ2-2; 7 bases agree with TRBD2. The CDR3 has 16 amino acids. Germline-derived CDR1 and CDR2 are SGDLS and YYNGEE. The V gene end was trimmed by 0 bases and the J gene end by 5 bases; junction bases not matched to a gene: 7. The DNA of the CDR3 is TGTGCCAGCAGCGTAGCCCCCGGGAGGCGGACCGGGGAGCTGTTTTTT. Amino acid sequence: CASSVAPGRRTGELFF.

The J gene is TRBJ1-2, the V gene TRBV10-3; 10 bases are a match to TRBD1. This CDR3 has 14 amino acids. CDR1 and CDR2 (germline): ENHRY, SYGVKD. V trimming: 7 bases; J trimming: 7 bases; junction bases outside the gene matches: 9. The CDR3 DNA reads as TGTGCCATCAATGGACAGGGGGGTATTTCTGGCTACACCTTC. It translates to CAINGQGGISGYTF.

The sample holds one count of this clone. This rearrangement joins TRBV23-1 to TRBJ1-2; TRBD1 might be the D (5 bases). Being an ORF, TRBV23-1 has a function that is uncertain. Trimming took off 10 bases at V and 4 bases at J, with 25 bases between the two ends. CDR3 length: 16 amino acids. CDR3 region: CAKPNRTYRSLYGYTF. CDR3 nucleotides: TGCGCCAAACCGAACCGGACATACCGTTCTCTCTATGGCTACACCTTC.

V and J are TRBV6-5 and TRBJ1-5, with D tentatively TRBD1 (6 bases). The CDR3 has 15 residues. Germline V gives CDR1 MNHEY, CDR2 SVGAGI. Trimming cost V 2 bases and J 2 bases, with 10 bases left between them. This CDR3 reads CASSYDHRGNQPQHF. CDR3 nucleotide sequence: TGTGCCAGCAGTTACGACCACAGGGGCAATCAGCCCCAGCATTTT.